These 7 T cell receptor beta chains were all obtained from the same sample, sequenced in a study of vaccination effects on CD4 cells after COVID-19. Prior to sequencing, the ViraFEST assay stimulated PBMC with viral peptide pools, which expanded the antigen-specific CD4+ T cells. Isolation of CD4+ T cells took place after less than twelve days of culture. It was two doses of either the BNT162b2 or mRNA-1273 vaccine that participants received. Measured with immunoSEQ multiplex PCR; TCRdb has only the in-frame clones, and not every one. This table has fewer than 40,000 clones, approximately 82% appearing once. The antigens of these receptors remain unknown. Source: CD4+ T cells from PBMCs cultured with HCoV-NL63 spike peptides, taken after COVID-19 vaccination. These receptors all come from a human donor who received a COVID-19 vaccine. Some clones in this sample may be carry-over from other donors' samples.

The V gene is TRBV14, the J gene TRBJ2-2; D remains unclear. The CDR3 runs 13 residues. CDR1 and CDR2 from the germline V gene are SGHDN and FVKESK. Trimming removed 4 bases at V and 7 bases at J, with 10 bases between. In DNA form, the CDR3 reads TGTGCCAGCAGCCGAGCGAGGTTCGGGGAGCTGTTTTTT. It translates to CASSRARFGELFF.

The rearrangement uses TRBV6-5 and TRBJ1-4; D gene unclear. This CDR3 contains 12 residues. Trimming took off 6 bases at V and 0 bases at J, with 2 bases between the two ends. The germline V gene encodes CDR1 MNHEY and CDR2 SVGAGI. In nucleotides, the CDR3 is TGTGCCAGCAGGGCAACTAATGAAAAACTGTTTTTT. This encodes CASRATNEKLFF.

This clone came up a few times. The rearrangement joins TRBV12-5 to TRBJ2-2; D is tentatively TRBD1 or TRBD2 (5 bases each). From germline, CDR1 is LGHNT and CDR2 FRNRAP. The CDR3 has 19 residues. The ends were cut back, 0 bases at V and 2 bases at J, with 19 bases in the middle. For the CDR3, the DNA is TGTGCTAGTGGTTTGGTACAGGACGGGAAACCCCCAAACACCGGGGAGCTGTTTTTT. Protein: CASGLVQDGKPPNTGELFF.

This clone has a handful of counts. V and J are TRBV5-1 and TRBJ2-7; 7 positions match TRBD2. Germline CDR1 and CDR2: SGHRS and YFSETQ. Losses at the gene ends were 0 bases for V and 4 bases for J; bases not matched to a gene: 13. The CDR3 is made up of 17 amino acids. The CDR3 DNA is TGCGCCAGCAGCTTGGTTCCTGGCGGGGGAGATGTGTACGAGCAGTACGTC. As protein: CASSLVPGGGDVYEQYV.

This clone was observed once. V is TRBV12-3 or TRBV12-4 and J is TRBJ2-5; no clear D gene. Trimming took 6 bases from V and 3 from J, leaving 11 bases between them. This CDR3 contains 13 residues. The CDR3 nucleotides are TGTGCCAGCAGGATACAAGGGAAAGAGACCCAGTACTTC. Amino acid sequence: CASRIQGKETQYF.

This chain joins TRBV18 and TRBJ1-5; possible D gene TRBD1, 6 bases. Trimming shortened V by 3 bases and J by 7 bases, and 19 bases separated the two germline ends. The germline CDR1 and CDR2 sequences are KGHSH and LQKENI. The CDR3 extends over 16 amino acids. CDR3: CASSPPGVEGRQPQHF. The DNA for the CDR3 is TGTGCCAGCTCACCTCCAGGGGTTGAAGGGAGGCAGCCCCAGCATTTT.

This sequence joins TRBV27 and TRBJ1-2, with unresolved D. Germline V CDR1 and CDR2: MNHEY, SMNVEV (reference sequence). The CDR3 sequence is 12 residues long. The germline V and J ends were trimmed by 4 bases and 2 bases, with 5 bases remaining between them. The CDR3 protein is CASSSQNYGYTF. The CDR3 DNA sequence: TGTGCCAGCAGTTCCCAGAACTATGGCTACACCTTC.